These 11 T cell receptor beta chains were sequenced from one sample in a study of blood T cell repertoires in COVID-19 (dated by TCRdb to the early 2020s). The library was prepared using the immunoSEQ multiplex PCR assay. Sourced from immuneACCESS, this table was stored by TCRdb with only in-frame sequences that have V and J called. A share of the clones is absent; for the studies checked, an unresolved V gene accounts for under half, and the remainder has no known explanation. In all, the sample holds 290,000 or so clones, and roughly 85% of those were seen once. Clones ranked in the top ten supply roughly 4.7% of the sample. Material for sequencing was PBMCs or T cells enriched from blood (not recorded which). The receptor source for this set is a man aged 35 to 55 who had been exposed to COVID-19.

J is TRBJ1-5 and V is TRBV30; a possible D gene is TRBD1 (6 bases). Between the trimmed V and J ends, which lost 3 bases and 6 bases, there was a span of 9 bases. The germline CDR1 and CDR2 sequences are GTSNPN and SVGIG (reference sequence). This CDR3 is built from 12 residues. The CDR3 sequence is CAWSEGVQPQHF. CDR3 sequence (DNA): TGTGCCTGGAGCGAGGGGGTTCAGCCCCAGCATTTT.

The V and J genes are TRBV21-1 and TRBJ2-1; the table's D call TRBD2 went unverified against the DNA. TRBV21-1 is designated a pseudogene. The CDR3 sequence is 18 residues long. CDR3 sequence: CASSKASGSSGTENEQFF. For the CDR3, the DNA is TGTGCCAGCAGCAAAGCGTCCGGTAGTAGCGGGACTGAGAATGAGCAGTTCTTC.

V gene TRBV29-1 combines with J gene TRBJ2-5, with D possibly being TRBD2 (5 bases). This CDR3 contains 13 residues. In germline, CDR1 is SQVTM, CDR2 ANQGSEA. Trimming pared 2 bases from V and 5 bases from J, leaving 12 bases between. CDR3 amino acids: CSVERGSAETQYF. CDR3 sequence (DNA): TGCAGCGTTGAACGTGGGAGTGCTGAGACCCAGTACTTC.

The chain joins TRBV5-4 to TRBJ2-2; TRBD1 might be the D (5 bases). The CDR3 is made up of 15 amino acids. Germline CDR1 SGHNT, CDR2 YYREEE (reference sequence). V lost 4 bases, J lost 7 bases, and 17 bases lay in between. The CDR3 region has the DNA TGTGCCAGCAGCGCTGGCCAGGGCCGTGGCGGGGAGCTGTTTTTT. This codes for CASSAGQGRGGELFF.

The chain employs TRBV5-4 and TRBJ1-2, with a weak D call TRBD1 (5 bases). The CDR3 loop spans 12 amino acids. The germline gives CDR1 SGHNT, CDR2 YYREEE (reference sequence). Trimming cost V 4 bases and J 7 bases, with 11 bases left between them. CDR3 in DNA: TGTGCCAGCAGCCCCAGGGCAACTGGCTACACCTTC. Its translation: CASSPRATGYTF.

As to this clone: Additional DNA sequences in this sample encode the identical CDR3. V and J are TRBV5-4 and TRBJ2-3; TRBD1 might be the D (6 bases). The CDR3 has 14 residues. Germline V gene lookup returns CDR1 SGHNT and CDR2 YYREEE (reference sequence). V was pared by 6 bases and J by 0 bases, with 11 bases between. CDR3 DNA: TGTGCCAGCACCCCGGACAGTAGCACAGATACGCAGTATTTT. This encodes CASTPDSSTDTQYF.

This chain uses TRBV3-1 (or the pseudogene TRBV3-2) with TRBJ2-6; D gene unclear. There are 15 residues in the CDR3. The germline V gene has CDR1 LGHDT and CDR2 YNNKEL (reference sequence). The germline V and J ends were trimmed by 1 base and 1 base, with 5 bases remaining between them. The CDR3 loop reads CASSQVPSGANVLTF. The CDR3 DNA is TGTGCCAGCAGCCAAGTTCCGTCTGGGGCCAACGTCCTGACTTTC.

The chain combines TRBV5-6 with TRBJ2-3; TRBD2 aligns across 15 bases. The CDR3 runs to 14 residues. Per the germline V gene, CDR1 is SGHDT and CDR2 is YYEEEE. Trimming removed 9 bases from V and 4 bases from J; junction bases left unmatched: 3. CDR3 coding DNA: TGTGCCACACGGACTAGCGGGAGGGCAGATACGCAGTATTTT. This sequence encodes CATRTSGRADTQYF.

This chain joins TRBV6-2 or TRBV6-3 and TRBJ2-3; 10 bases map to TRBD2. V lost 2 bases to trimming and J lost 2 bases; unmatched junction nucleotides: 7. CDR1 is MNHEY, CDR2 SVGEGT, per germline. The CDR3 runs to 17 residues. CDR3 in DNA: TGTGCCAGCAGTTACCATTTACTAGCGGGAAACACAGATACGCAGTATTTT. Translating gives CASSYHLLAGNTDTQYF.

The genes are TRBV12-5 and TRBJ2-5; D perhaps matches TRBD1 (5 bases). With 7 bases removed from V and 4 bases from J, the gap between germline ends came to 19 bases. The CDR3 spans 15 residues. Germline CDR1 and CDR2: LGHNT and FRNRAP. CDR3 loop: CASADQGVRGETQYF. The CDR3 DNA reads TGTGCTAGTGCGGACCAAGGGGTAAGGGGAGAGACCCAGTACTTC.

As DNA, the CDR3 is TGCGCCAGCAGCTTGGCCGTGGGAGGGGTCGCGACTAATGAAAAACTGTTTTTT. Translation gives CASSLAVGGVATNEKLFF. This chain connects TRBV5-1 to TRBJ1-4; tentative D call: TRBD1 (5 bases). The length of the CDR3 is 18 residues. Trimming pared 0 bases from V and 2 bases from J, leaving 17 bases between. From germline, CDR1 is SGHRS and CDR2 YFSETQ.